This record concerns one TCR beta chain sequence. The antigen is not known. 60 Vbeta and 13 Jbeta primers were used in PCR. Produced via immunoSEQ multiplex PCR; TCRdb's table is partial and in-frame only. The sample holds 130,000 or so clones, 77% seen once. This sample was taken from a study of cytomegalovirus exposure and HLA in healthy donors. Overall study results and limits: Sequencing probably produced one cluster of sequence variants that were highly shared.

The V end was cut by 4 bases, the J end by 1 base, with 11 bases between. Germline assignment: CDR1 SQVTM and CDR2 ANQGSEA. The CDR3 spans 13 residues. The TCR comes from a female donor in good health and CMV-seronegative. This chain joins TRBV29-1 and TRBJ2-7; a weak D match, TRBD1 (5 bases). Sequenced: PBMCs. CDR3 DNA: TGCAGCGTTGTAGGGGTCGAGTCCTACGAGCAGTACTTC. Protein: CSVVGVESYEQYF.